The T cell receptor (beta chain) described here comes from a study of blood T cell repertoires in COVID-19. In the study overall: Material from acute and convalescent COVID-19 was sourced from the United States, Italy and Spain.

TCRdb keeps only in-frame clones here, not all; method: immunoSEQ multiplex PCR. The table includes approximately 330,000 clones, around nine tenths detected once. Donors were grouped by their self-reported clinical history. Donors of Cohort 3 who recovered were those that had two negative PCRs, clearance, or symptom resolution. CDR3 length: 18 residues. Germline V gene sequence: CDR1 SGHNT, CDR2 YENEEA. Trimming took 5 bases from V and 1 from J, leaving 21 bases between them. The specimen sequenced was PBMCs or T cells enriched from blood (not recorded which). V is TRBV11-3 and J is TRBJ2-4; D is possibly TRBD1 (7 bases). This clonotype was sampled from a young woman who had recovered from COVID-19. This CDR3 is CASSLGRGDGMAKNIQYF. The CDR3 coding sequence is TGTGCCAGCAGCCTGGGCAGGGGGGACGGGATGGCCAAAAACATTCAGTACTTC.